One and the same sample provided the 15 T cell receptor beta chains below, sequenced in a study of T cells in tuberculosis (dated by TCRdb to the late 2010s). The method was the immunoSEQ multiplex PCR assay. In its TCRdb copy, this immuneACCESS table keeps in-frame sequences only and misses some clones. Where compared with another copy, unresolved V genes explain less than half of these, and the others have no known cause. Here the sample has more than 35,000 clones; roughly 95% occur a single time. The top ten clones comprise 7.5% of the sample. Sequencing used PBMCs. All receptors come from a donor aged 10 to 29 with latent tuberculosis or without tuberculosis infection.

The V gene is TRBV19, the J gene TRBJ2-2; possibly TRBD2 for D (7 bases). The CDR3 runs 14 residues. CDR1 is LNHDA, CDR2 SQIVND, per germline (reference sequence). The germline V and J ends were trimmed by 10 bases and 6 bases, with 18 bases remaining between them. DNA of the CDR3: TGTGCCACCACGCTGGGGGGGGCGGCCGGGGAGCTGTTTTTT. This encodes CATTLGGAAGELFF.

This sequence joins TRBV6-1 and TRBJ1-5, with D possibly matching TRBD1 (6 bases). The CDR3 is 14 residues long. V lost 7 bases to trimming and J lost 5 bases, with 15 bases between them. Germline loops: CDR1 MNHNS, CDR2 SASEGT. The CDR3 region has the DNA TGTGCCAGCACCCTCGGGAGGGGGTATCAGCCCCAGCATTTT. This encodes CASTLGRGYQPQHF.

This sequence joins TRBV7-2 and TRBJ2-2, with unresolved D. With 6 bases removed from V and 3 bases from J, the gap between germline ends came to 20 bases. The germline V gene has CDR1 SGHTA and CDR2 FQGNSA. This CDR3 region has 17 residues. CDR3 residues: CASRTSRGSIYTGELFF. CDR3 nucleotides: TGTGCCAGCAGAACTTCCCGCGGTAGCATTTACACCGGGGAGCTGTTTTTT.

This chain connects TRBV19 to TRBJ1-5, with TRBD1 as a possible D gene (5 bases). Germline lookup yields CDR1 LNHDA and CDR2 SQIVND (reference sequence). The V end lost 5 bases, the J end lost 6 bases, and 17 bases lay between the germline ends. The CDR3 consists of 15 residues. The CDR3 bases are TGTGCCAGTAGTGCAAGGGGCGGGGTCGGTCAGCCCCAGCATTTT. As protein: CASSARGGVGQPQHF.

This clone was observed a single time. At the DNA level, this CDR3 is encoded by other sequences in the same sample as well. The chain combines TRBV11-2 with TRBJ2-7, with 13 nucleotides matching TRBD2. The CDR3 contains 16 residues. CDR1 is SGHAT, CDR2 FQNNGV, per germline. V was clipped by 0 bases and J by 7 bases; unmatched bases: 6. The CDR3 DNA reads as TGTGCCAGCAGCTTAGAGGGACTAGCGGGGTTGAGGGAGCAGTACTTC. Encoded protein: CASSLEGLAGLREQYF.

The J gene is TRBJ1-6, the V gene TRBV5-1, with TRBD1 identical over 9 bases. V gave up 5 bases and J gave up 6 bases; unmatched junction bases: 6. CDR1 is SGHRS and CDR2 is YFSETQ in the germline V gene. The CDR3 runs 15 residues. The CDR3 here is CASRDRGMTNSPLHF. The CDR3 nucleotides are TGCGCCAGCAGGGACAGGGGAATGACTAATTCACCCCTCCACTTT.

CDR3 amino acids: CASRAGGAWGYTF. The CDR3 nucleotides are TGCGCCAGCAGAGCAGGGGGCGCCTGGGGCTACACCTTC. This chain links TRBV5-1 with TRBJ1-2; 8 bases are a match to TRBD1. V lost 5 bases and J lost 8; bases outside the gene matches: 8. The germline CDR1 and CDR2 sequences are SGHRS and YFSETQ. This CDR3 is built from 13 residues.

The chain recombines TRBV19 with TRBJ1-2; TRBD1 agrees at 9 bases. The CDR3 extends over 13 amino acids. CDR1 is LNHDA and CDR2 is SQIVND in the germline V gene (reference sequence). The trim removed 10 bases at V and 6 bases at J, leaving 9 bases unmatched. The CDR3 nucleotides are TGTGCCACTACGGACAGGGGATATAATGGCTACACCTTC. Protein sequence: CATTDRGYNGYTF.

The V and J genes are TRBV6-1 and TRBJ1-5; the D gene is possibly TRBD1 (6 bases). Germline assignment: CDR1 MNHNS and CDR2 SASEGT. The CDR3 has 15 amino acids. V was cut by 3 bases and J by 0 bases, with 9 bases left in between. CDR3 loop: CASSDQGNSNQPQHF. The CDR3 nucleotides are TGTGCCAGCAGTGATCAGGGGAATAGCAATCAGCCCCAGCATTTT.

The chain has TRBV7-6 and TRBJ2-1; TRBD2 matches 9 bases. V was pared by 4 bases and J by 8 bases, with 6 bases of the junction left unmatched. The CDR3 is 14 amino acids. Germline CDR1 and CDR2: SGHVS and FNYEAQ. Here the CDR3 reads CASSWGSGSDEQFF. Here the CDR3 DNA reads TGTGCCAGCAGCTGGGGTAGCGGGAGCGATGAGCAGTTCTTC.

The chain links TRBV18 to TRBJ2-3, with 8 bases identical to TRBD1. V dropped 2 bases and J dropped 1; count of bases not matched to a gene: 2. Germline V gene data show CDR1 as KGHSH and CDR2 as LQKENI. The CDR3 consists of 15 residues. The CDR3 coding sequence is TGTGCCAGCTCACCATCGACAGGGGGCACAGATACGCAGTATTTT. Its translation: CASSPSTGGTDTQYF.

The chain links TRBV12-5 to TRBJ2-7, with D unresolved. There are 10 residues in the CDR3. Germline V gene sequence: CDR1 LGHNT, CDR2 FRNRAP. V was shortened by 4 bases and J by 7 bases, with 5 bases between the two germline ends. The CDR3 sequence: CASGSGEQYF. In nucleotides, the CDR3 is TGTGCTAGTGGTTCCGGGGAGCAGTACTTC.

The chain carries TRBV6-5 and TRBJ1-3; no firm D call. Trimming removed 0 bases at V and 1 base at J, with 7 bases between. This CDR3 has 15 residues. Germline V gives CDR1 MNHEY, CDR2 SVGAGI. Here the CDR3 reads CASSYSAGSGNTIYF. The CDR3 coding sequence is TGTGCCAGCAGTTACTCGGCGGGGTCTGGAAACACCATATATTTT.

The chain has TRBV7-2 and TRBJ2-7, with TRBD2 matching 8 bases. Germline CDR1 and CDR2: SGHTA and FQGNSA. V shed 2 bases and J 0 bases; nucleotides not matched to a gene: 6. There are 16 residues in the CDR3. In DNA, the CDR3 is TGTGCCAGCAGCTTAATTAGCGGGATGCTCTCCTACGAGCAGTACTTC. It specifies CASSLISGMLSYEQYF.

The chain links TRBV7-2 to TRBJ1-6; the D is unclear. With 0 bases removed from V and 7 bases from J, the gap between germline ends came to 10 bases. The CDR3 sequence is 15 residues long. Germline V gene sequence: CDR1 SGHTA, CDR2 FQGNSA. The CDR3: CASSLAGQANSPLHF. The CDR3, as DNA: TGTGCCAGCAGCTTAGCCGGTCAAGCAAATTCACCCCTCCACTTT.